This TCR beta chain was observed in a study of blood T cell repertoires in COVID-19. Study in general: T cells, B-cell-depleted T cells, or PBMCs provided the cDNA or gDNA that served as material.

The V segment lost 3 bases and the J segment 7 bases; nucleotides outside the gene matches: 8. The CDR3 has 17 residues. The germline V gene encodes CDR1 SGHTA and CDR2 FQGNSA. Measured with immunoSEQ multiplex PCR; TCRdb has only the in-frame clones, and not every one. The sample consists of some 120,000 clones, approximately 89% of them appearing once. The rearrangement uses TRBV7-2 and TRBJ2-1; TRBD2 matches 14 bases. The sequencing sample was made of peripheral blood. The sequence came from a woman older than 75 with COVID-19, enrolled during active disease. CDR3 sequence: CASSLGLAGAAGNEQFF. The CDR3 DNA is TGTGCCAGCAGCTTGGGACTAGCGGGGGCCGCCGGGAATGAGCAGTTCTTC.